Below, 8 T cell receptor beta chains from the same sample are listed, as sequenced in a study of T-cell memory formation after mild COVID-19 (dated by TCRdb to 2020 to 2023). The library was generated by 5' RACE. Sequencing was performed on an Illumina NovaSeq 6000. TCRdb redid the processing of the public reads, applying fastp at Q25 and MiXCR, and retained in-frame beta chains. Each entry is one CDR3 protein sequence, shown with its most common DNA and genes. The table for this sample lists about 400,000 distinct CDR3 sequences; about a sixth of them were counted only once. Jointly, the top ten make up 20% to 25% of the sample. The sequencing input was PBMCs or a T cell subset sorted from them (not recorded which). The receptors derive from a man younger than 35 who had mild COVID-19 (a few samples of this study predate the infection). The sample titles of this study are shuffled in the database, so cell type and time point are left out; the donor was told from shared clones.

This clonotype has more than one count but fewer than ten. V usage is TRBV15 and J usage is TRBJ1-4; D is undetermined. This CDR3 is built from 16 residues. The germline V and J ends were trimmed by 1 base and 6 bases, with 15 bases remaining between them. CDR1 is LNHNV and CDR2 is YYDKDF in the germline V gene (reference sequence). The CDR3: CATSRGLEWEYEKLFF. CDR3 DNA sequence: TGTGCCACCAGCAGAGGTCTCGAATGGGAATATGAAAAACTGTTTTTT.

J is TRBJ1-4 and V is TRBV7-9; TRBD1 agrees at 10 bases. The CDR3 sequence is 15 residues long. V trimming: 5 bases; J trimming: 6 bases; junction bases outside the gene matches: 6. CDR1 is SEHNR and CDR2 is FQNEAQ in the germline V gene (reference sequence). As DNA, the CDR3 is TGTGCCAGCAGCCTAATGGGGACAGGGGATGAAAAACTGTTTTTT. Translated, it gives CASSLMGTGDEKLFF. The full variable domain, in which reference TRBV7-9 and TRBJ1-4 provide the parts outside the CDR3, is DTGVSQNPRHKITKRGQNVTFRCDPISEHNRLYWYRQTLGQGPEFLTYFQNEAQLEKSRLLSDRFSAERPKGSFSTLEIQRTEQGDSAMYLCASSLMGTGDEKLFFGSGTQLSVL.

The chain couples TRBV4-1 to TRBJ2-5; perhaps D is TRBD1 or TRBD2 (5 bases each). Between the trimmed V and J ends, which lost 4 bases and 2 bases, there was a span of 23 bases. Germline CDR1 is MGHRA and CDR2 is YSYEKL. The CDR3 is made up of 18 amino acids. CDR3 nucleotide sequence: TGCGCCAGCAGCCGGGGAACTCGGACAACACTAGAGCAAGAGACCCAGTACTTC. This translates into CASSRGTRTTLEQETQYF.

V gene TRBV11-2 combines with J gene TRBJ2-7; no reliable D call. V was pared by 5 bases and J by 5 bases, with 10 bases between. Germline CDR1 reads SGHAT; CDR2 reads FQNNGV. The CDR3 length is 12 residues. The CDR3 DNA sequence: TGTGCCAGCAGCCCCTTAAGCGACGAGCAGTACTTC. It translates to CASSPLSDEQYF.

This clonotype was observed a few times. This chain joins TRBV5-1 and TRBJ1-3, with D possibly matching TRBD1 (6 bases). Germline assignment: CDR1 SGHRS and CDR2 YFSETQ. The CDR3 contains 15 residues. Trimming shortened V by 0 bases and J by 1 base, and 8 bases separated the two germline ends. CDR3 loop: CASSLDRVSGNTIYF. CDR3 bases: TGCGCCAGCAGCTTGGACAGGGTTTCTGGAAACACCATATATTTT.

Remarks on this clonotype: A much larger clone sits a single nucleotide away, making a read error possible. The chain is built from TRBV5-5 and TRBJ2-1, with a tentative D call TRBD2 (6 bases). This CDR3 comprises 15 residues. The V gene's germline CDR1 is SGHKS and CDR2 YYEKEE (reference sequence). V was pared by 8 bases and J by 9 bases, with 24 bases between. This CDR3 reads CARSPLGGLVSEQFF. In DNA form, the CDR3 reads TGTGCCAGAAGCCCGCTGGGGGGTCTCGTGAGTGAGCAGTTCTTC.

The J gene is TRBJ2-3, the V gene TRBV5-5, with TRBD2 matching 9 bases. The junction had 6 bases not matched to a gene; V was cut back by 2 bases and J by 5 bases. The CDR3 runs 15 residues. The germline V gene encodes CDR1 SGHKS and CDR2 YYEKEE (reference sequence). CDR3 sequence reads: CASSFLSGGGDTQYF. The DNA of the CDR3 is TGTGCCAGCAGCTTCCTTAGCGGGGGAGGAGATACGCAGTATTTT.

V usage is TRBV6-6 and J usage is TRBJ1-1; no clear D gene. The CDR3 has 13 amino acids. Germline values: CDR1 MNHNY, CDR2 SVGAGI (reference sequence). V was shortened by 5 bases and J by 0 bases, with 7 bases between the two germline ends. The DNA for the CDR3 is TGTGCCAGCAGTGTCTACCTGAACACTGAAGCTTTCTTT. It is translated as CASSVYLNTEAFF.